This TCR beta chain was identified during a study of CD8+ T cells in alopecia areata. There are 12 residues in the CDR3. V lost 6 bases and J 0 bases, leaving 4 bases between the germline ends. Germline V CDR1 and CDR2: ENHRY, SYGVKD. Documented treatment: oral pan-JAK inhibitor, 5-10 mg twice daily. In alopecia areata patients, both lesional scalp punch biopsies and peripheral blood were collected. Sorting from PBMCs produced CD4+ and CD8+ T cells. After isolation, RNA underwent reverse transcription to generate cDNA as the sequencing template. The table came from immunoSEQ multiplex PCR; TCRdb's copy has only in-frame clones and leaves some out. The sample has about 210,000 clones; around three fifths are singletons. As for this clone: Its antigen is not known.

Study results and limitations: Scalp lesions, especially in alopecia totalis/universalis, had higher clonality than normal scalp.

Sequenced here: CD4+ T cells sorted from blood, sampled at week 4, from a patient treated with tofacitinib. The clonotype originates from a human donor with alopecia areata. The chain links TRBV10-3 to TRBJ2-3; D uncertain. CDR3 in DNA: TGTGCCATCAGGGGGAGCACAGATACGCAGTATTTT. Protein sequence: CAIRGSTDTQYF.